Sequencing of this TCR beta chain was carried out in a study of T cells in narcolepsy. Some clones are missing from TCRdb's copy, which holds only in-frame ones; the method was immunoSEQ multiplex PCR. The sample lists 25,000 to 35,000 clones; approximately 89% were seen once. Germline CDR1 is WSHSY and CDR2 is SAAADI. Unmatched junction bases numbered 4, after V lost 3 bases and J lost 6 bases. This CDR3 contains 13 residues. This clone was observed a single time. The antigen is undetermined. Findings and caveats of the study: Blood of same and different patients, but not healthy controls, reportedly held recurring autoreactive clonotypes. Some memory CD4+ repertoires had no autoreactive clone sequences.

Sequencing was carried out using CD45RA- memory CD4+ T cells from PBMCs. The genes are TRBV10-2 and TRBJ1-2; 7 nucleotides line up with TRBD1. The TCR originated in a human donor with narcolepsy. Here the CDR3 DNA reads TGCGCCAGCAGTGACCAGGGGGTGGATGGCTACACCTTC. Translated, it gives CASSDQGVDGYTF.